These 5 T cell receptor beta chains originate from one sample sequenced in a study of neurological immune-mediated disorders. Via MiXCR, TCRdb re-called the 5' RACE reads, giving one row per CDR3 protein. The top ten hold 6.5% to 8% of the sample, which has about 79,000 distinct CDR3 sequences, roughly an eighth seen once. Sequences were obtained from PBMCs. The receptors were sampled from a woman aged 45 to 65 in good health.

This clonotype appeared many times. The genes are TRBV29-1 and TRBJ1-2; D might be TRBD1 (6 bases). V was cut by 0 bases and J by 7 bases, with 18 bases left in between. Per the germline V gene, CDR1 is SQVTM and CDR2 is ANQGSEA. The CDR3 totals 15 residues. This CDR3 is CSVEDYPGASGGYTF. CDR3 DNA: TGCAGCGTTGAAGACTATCCAGGGGCGAGTGGTGGCTACACCTTC.

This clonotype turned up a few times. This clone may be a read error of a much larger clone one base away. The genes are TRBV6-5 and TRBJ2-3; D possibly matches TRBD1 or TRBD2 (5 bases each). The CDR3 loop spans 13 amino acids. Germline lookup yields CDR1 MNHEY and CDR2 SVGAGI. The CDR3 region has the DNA TGTACCAGCGGCGCCAGGGCAGCAGATACGCAGTATTTT. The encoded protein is CTSGARAADTQYF.

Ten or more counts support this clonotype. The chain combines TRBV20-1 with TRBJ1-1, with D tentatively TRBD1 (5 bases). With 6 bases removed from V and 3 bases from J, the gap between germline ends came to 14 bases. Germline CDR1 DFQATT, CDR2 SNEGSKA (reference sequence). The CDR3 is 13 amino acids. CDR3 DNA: TGCAGTGCCGGACGGGGGGAGGACACTGAAGCTTTCTTT. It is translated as CSAGRGEDTEAFF.

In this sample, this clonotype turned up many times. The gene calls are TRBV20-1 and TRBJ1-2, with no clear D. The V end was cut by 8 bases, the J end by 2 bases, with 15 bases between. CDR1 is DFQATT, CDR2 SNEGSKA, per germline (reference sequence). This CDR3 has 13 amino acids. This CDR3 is CSFRGPGNYGYTF. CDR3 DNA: TGCAGTTTTAGAGGGCCCGGGAACTATGGCTACACCTTC.

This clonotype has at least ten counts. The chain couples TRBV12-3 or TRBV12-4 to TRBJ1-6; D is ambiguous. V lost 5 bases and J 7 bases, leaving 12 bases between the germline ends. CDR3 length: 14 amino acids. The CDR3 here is CASSPPRGNSPLHF. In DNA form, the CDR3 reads TGTGCCAGCAGTCCCCCCCGTGGGAATTCACCCCTCCACTTT.